These T cell receptor beta chains were read from a single sample in a study of T cells in Graves' hyperthyroidism and ophthalmopathy. One entry per CDR3 protein, called by TCRdb with MiXCR from the multiplex PCR reads. The table includes some 560,000 distinct CDR3 sequences, 15% to 18% detected once. Sequenced sample: blood. The source of these receptors is a woman under 40 with Graves' hyperthyroidism. The CDR3 runs from the conserved cysteine through the conserved F or W. A D gene is named only where the DNA matches it firmly. Some rows mark clone size as missing; the rest say once, few, many or name a class of expanded clone.

TRBJ2-7 TRBD1 few TRBV6-5 CASSYRRDRAVGEQYF TGTGCCAGCAGTTACAGGCGGGACAGGGCGGTGGGAGAGCAGTACTTC
TRBJ1-1 . many TRBV5-1 CASSSPVGNTEAFF TGCGCCAGCAGCTCCCCGGTGGGGAACACTGAAGCTTTCTTT
TRBJ1-5 . . TRBV9 CASSVGSDWSNQPQHF TGTGCCAGCAGCGTAGGGTCAGATTGGAGCAATCAGCCCCAGCATTTT
TRBJ1-5 . few TRBV6-1 CASSELGGGGNQPQHF TGTGCCAGCAGTGAACTGGGGGGGGGGGGCAATCAGCCCCAGCATTTT
TRBJ2-1 TRBD2 many TRBV15 CATSTTLAGGYNEQFF TGTGCCACCAGCACAACACTAGCGGGAGGGTATAATGAGCAGTTCTTC
TRBJ2-7 TRBD2 many TRBV3-1 CASSPVVPGGLYEQYF TGTGCCAGCAGCCCCGTCGTGCCGGGAGGACTCTACGAGCAGTACTTC
TRBJ1-4 TRBD1 . TRBV28 CASSLRGTGLEKLFF TGTGCCAGCAGTTTACGTGGGACAGGGCTCGAAAAACTGTTTTTT
TRBJ2-7 TRBD2 few TRBV28 CAGSLPGTSGSYEQYF TGTGCCGGCAGTTTACCCGGGACTAGCGGGAGTTACGAGCAGTACTTC
TRBJ2-6 TRBD1 many TRBV27 CASSFSGTVYSGANVLTF TGTGCCAGCAGTTTTTCCGGGACAGTTTACTCTGGGGCCAACGTCCTGACTTTC
TRBJ2-1 TRBD1 . TRBV7-9 CASSMGQGPYNEQFF TGTGCCAGCAGCATGGGACAGGGGCCTTACAATGAGCAGTTCTTC
TRBJ2-1 TRBD2 many TRBV6-1 CASSSGRTNEQFF TGTGCCAGCAGTAGCGGGAGAACCAATGAGCAGTTCTTC
TRBJ1-2 . few TRBV18 CASSPGERHGYTF TGTGCCAGCTCACCTGGGGAGCGACATGGCTACACCTTC
TRBJ2-3 . few TRBV6-1 CASSAVSAQYF TGTGCCAGCAGTGCAGTATCAGCGCAGTATTTT
TRBJ2-7 . many TRBV11-2 CASSLGTEISLTSYEQYF TGTGCCAGCAGCTTAGGGACAGAAATTAGCCTGACTTCGTACGAGCAGTACTTC
TRBJ2-5 TRBD1 many TRBV29-1 CSVYDRGGGETQYF TGCAGCGTCTATGACAGGGGTGGGGGAGAGACCCAGTACTTC
TRBJ2-1 . . TRBV6-2/TRBV6-3 CASSYSLVSYNEQFF TGTGCCAGCAGTTACAGTCTGGTCTCCTACAATGAGCAGTTCTTC
TRBJ2-2 . . TRBV7-6 CASSLAYDTGELFF TGTGCCAGCAGCTTAGCGTACGACACCGGGGAGCTGTTTTTT
TRBJ2-7 TRBD1 many TRBV7-9 CASSRPTGNEQYF TGTGCCAGCAGCCGCCCGACAGGGAACGAGCAGTACTTC
TRBJ1-1 . . TRBV6-1 CASSELRGENTEAFF TGTGCCAGCAGTGAGCTACGGGGAGAGAACACTGAAGCTTTCTTT
TRBJ1-6 . few TRBV5-8 CASSLSQSSPLHF TGTGCCAGCAGCTTGAGTCAGAGTTCACCCCTCCACTTT
TRBJ2-7 . many TRBV11-2 CASAKAYEQYF TGTGCCAGCGCCAAGGCCTACGAGCAGTACTTC
TRBJ2-3 . many TRBV27 CASSLYRTDTDTQYF TGTGCCAGCAGTTTATACAGGACCGACACAGATACGCAGTATTTT
TRBJ1-5 . many TRBV12-3/TRBV12-4 CASSASRGMGQPQHF TGTGCCAGCAGTGCCAGTAGGGGTATGGGGCAGCCCCAGCATTTT
TRBJ2-4 TRBD1 many TRBV28 CASSSPGQGAFIDIQYF TGTGCCAGCAGCTCACCGGGACAGGGGGCTTTTATTGACATTCAGTACTTC
TRBJ1-1 . many TRBV10-3 CAIRDGNTEAFF TGTGCCATCAGGGACGGGAACACTGAAGCTTTCTTT
TRBJ1-2 . many TRBV6-1 CASSALYGYTF TGTGCCAGCAGTGCACTGTATGGCTACACCTTC
TRBJ2-2 . many TRBV30 CACPIRKNTGELFF TGTGCCTGCCCCATACGAAAAAACACCGGGGAGCTGTTTTTT
TRBJ2-2 . many TRBV15 CATSKDSRNTGELFF TGTGCCACCAGCAAGGACAGCCGGAACACCGGGGAGCTGTTTTTT
TRBJ2-3 TRBD2 many TRBV7-2 CASNSQASGTDTQYF TGTGCCAGCAACTCCCAGGCTAGCGGTACAGATACGCAGTATTTT
TRBJ2-7 . many TRBV30 CAWSRTYEQYF TGTGCCTGGAGTCGTACCTACGAGCAGTACTTC
TRBJ2-3 TRBD2 many TRBV7-9 CASSFTAASGVTDTQYF TGTGCCAGCAGTTTCACCGCGGCTAGCGGGGTCACAGATACGCAGTATTTT
TRBJ2-7 TRBD2 . TRBV20-1 CSAMQLAGAFEQYF TGCAGTGCTATGCAACTAGCGGGAGCATTCGAGCAGTACTTC
TRBJ2-1 TRBD1 many TRBV5-1 CASSSSSGTGGREQFF TGCGCCAGCAGCTCCTCCTCCGGGACAGGGGGTCGTGAGCAGTTCTTC
TRBJ2-7 TRBD2 few TRBV7-9 CASSLSAGLYEQYF TGTGCCAGCAGCTTATCAGCGGGGCTATACGAGCAGTACTTC
TRBJ1-5 TRBD1 many TRBV10-1 CANRVRDRRNQPQHF TGCGCCAACAGGGTCCGGGACAGGCGCAATCAGCCCCAGCATTTT
TRBJ2-1 . few TRBV19 CASSIDPAPYNEQFF TGTGCCAGTAGTATAGATCCGGCCCCTTACAATGAGCAGTTCTTC
TRBJ1-2 . many TRBV28 CASSLSRGDTYTF TGTGCCAGCAGTTTATCCCGGGGGGACACCTACACCTTC
TRBJ2-2 . many TRBV7-8 CASGHRLLARTGELFF TGTGCCAGCGGCCATCGTCTCCTGGCGCGCACCGGGGAGCTGTTTTTT
TRBJ2-6 . . TRBV12-3/TRBV12-4 CASSLEGGVGTSGANVLTF TGTGCCAGCAGTTTAGAAGGAGGGGTAGGGACCTCTGGGGCCAACGTCCTGACTTTC
TRBJ2-1 . few TRBV5-4 CASSAGQPAYNEQFF TGTGCCAGCAGCGCGGGACAGCCTGCCTACAATGAGCAGTTCTTC
TRBJ2-7 TRBD2 . TRBV5-1 CTTREASGTPPYEQYF TGCACCACCCGGGAGGCTAGCGGGACTCCCCCCTACGAGCAGTACTTC
TRBJ1-1 . many TRBV30 CAWSVPVLNTEAFF TGTGCCTGGAGTGTACCGGTTTTGAACACTGAAGCTTTCTTT
TRBJ1-5 . few TRBV19 CASSLLRDVDQPQHF TGTGCCAGTAGTCTATTACGAGATGTCGATCAGCCCCAGCATTTT
TRBJ1-1 . many TRBV27 CASSFARENTEAFF TGTGCCAGCAGTTTCGCTAGGGAGAACACTGAAGCTTTCTTT
TRBJ2-7 TRBD2 many TRBV6-1 CASSHVSSGRDEQYF TGTGCCAGCAGCCACGTAAGCAGCGGGAGGGACGAGCAGTACTTC
TRBJ2-3 . many TRBV27 CASLRPGDSTDTQYF TGTGCCAGCTTGAGGCCGGGAGATAGCACAGATACGCAGTATTTT
TRBJ2-2 TRBD2 . TRBV6-1 CAIRLGGTGTSGSWIELDTGELFF TGTGCCATACGCTTAGGGGGAACCGGGACTAGCGGGAGTTGGATAGAGTTGGACACCGGGGAGCTGTTTTTT
TRBJ1-2 . many TRBV2 CASSEVLGRNYDYTF TGTGCCAGCAGTGAAGTTTTGGGACGGAACTATGACTACACCTTC
TRBJ1-1 . . TRBV2 CANSKGPEAFF TGTGCCAACAGCAAGGGACCTGAAGCTTTCTTT
TRBJ2-5 TRBD1 . TRBV28 CASTKGIGDRGPFKETQYF TGTGCCAGCACGAAGGGGATTGGGGACAGGGGGCCATTTAAAGAGACCCAGTACTTC
TRBJ2-1 TRBD2 many TRBV11-2 CASSLPGLAGGNNEQFF TGTGCCAGCAGCTTACCGGGACTAGCGGGAGGTAACAATGAGCAGTTCTTC
TRBJ2-7 TRBD1 few TRBV15 CATSRKTGSSYEQYF TGTGCCACCAGCAGAAAGACAGGGAGCTCCTACGAGCAGTACTTC
TRBJ2-4 . . TRBV12-5 CASGLVPSVNIQYF TGTGCTAGTGGTTTGGTACCCAGCGTAAACATTCAGTACTTC
TRBJ1-1 TRBD1 . TRBV19 CASSTGRTGHMNTEAFF TGTGCCAGTAGTACGGGGAGGACAGGGCACATGAACACTGAAGCTTTCTTT
TRBJ2-5 . . TRBV7-9 CASSLMEETQYF TGTGCCAGCAGCTTAATGGAAGAGACCCAGTACTTC
TRBJ2-1 TRBD2 . TRBV20-1 CSAQSGTSGNNEQFF TGCAGTGCCCAGTCCGGGACTAGCGGCAACAATGAGCAGTTCTTC
TRBJ1-1 . many TRBV6-6 CASSYMGNTEAFF TGTGCCAGCAGTTACATGGGGAACACTGAAGCTTTCTTT
TRBJ2-1 . many TRBV27 CASAPGEYNEQFF TGTGCCAGCGCTCCGGGGGAATACAATGAGCAGTTCTTC